Below, 21 T cell receptor beta chains from the same sample are listed, as sequenced in a study of immune evolution from preneoplasia to lung adenocarcinoma. The data were produced by immunoSEQ multiplex PCR, yet TCRdb's version contains in-frame clones alone and is incomplete. The sample has 6,500 to 10,000 clones, 81% seen once. Specimen: FFPE invasive lung adenocarcinoma tissue. The receptors were gathered from a person aged 45-60 years with lung adenocarcinoma.

This chain connects TRBV5-1 to TRBJ2-7; 9 nucleotides agree with TRBD1. This CDR3 has 15 amino acids. With V trimmed by 3 bases and J by 7 bases, 11 bases remained unmatched. The V gene's germline CDR1 is SGHRS and CDR2 YFSETQ. The CDR3 DNA reads TGCGCCAGCAGCTACGCACAGGGGGCCCGGGCAGAGCAGTACTTC. Encoded protein: CASSYAQGARAEQYF. Drawing the rest from reference TRBV5-1 and TRBJ2-7, the complete variable domain is KAGVTQTPRYLIKTRGQQVTLSCSPISGHRSVSWYQQTPGQGLQFLFEYFSETQRNKGNFPGRFSGRQFSNSRSEMNVSTLELGDSALYLCASSYAQGARAEQYFGPGTRLTVT.

This clone came up a few times. V gene TRBV9 combines with J gene TRBJ2-5; D unclear. The CDR3 totals 18 residues. Per the germline V gene, CDR1 is SGDLS and CDR2 is YYNGEE. Trimming took off 3 bases at V and 0 bases at J, with 21 bases between the two ends. CDR3 amino acids: CASSAYGVLGPDQETQYF. CDR3 bases: TGTGCCAGCAGCGCGTATGGGGTGCTAGGTCCGGACCAAGAGACCCAGTACTTC.

This chain links TRBV5-4 with TRBJ2-1; 11 bases are shared with TRBD2. V was pared by 4 bases and J by 7 bases, with 13 bases of the junction left unmatched. Germline lookup yields CDR1 SGHNT and CDR2 YYREEE (reference sequence). CDR3 length: 17 amino acids. CDR3 in amino acids: CASSLNIAGGVGNEQFF. The CDR3 nucleotides read TGTGCCAGCAGCCTAAATATAGCGGGAGGGGTCGGTAATGAGCAGTTCTTC.

The rearrangement uses TRBV4-2 and TRBJ2-5; 7 bases match TRBD2. The J call may be in error: the DNA end matches TRBJ2-7 better. The CDR3 contains 16 residues. The germline V gene has CDR1 LGHNA and CDR2 YNFKEQ. CDR3 DNA sequence: TGTGCCAGCAGCCAAGATGCAGCGGGGAGCTCCTACGAGCAGTACTTC. Protein: CASSQDAAGSSYEQYF.

The chain couples TRBV11-3 to TRBJ1-1, with 12 bases fitting TRBD1. J was trimmed by 1 base and V by 1 base; bases with no gene match: 7. This CDR3 comprises 18 residues. Germline V lookup: CDR1 SGHNT, CDR2 YENEEA. CDR3 sequence: CASSLAAGTGGANTEAFF. The CDR3 DNA reads TGTGCCAGCAGCTTAGCGGCCGGGACAGGGGGCGCGAACACTGAAGCTTTCTTT.

This clone was picked up a small number of times. The chain recombines TRBV2 with TRBJ2-2; D gene unclear. The V end lost 7 bases, the J end lost 4 bases, and 13 bases lay between the germline ends. The germline gives CDR1 SNHLY, CDR2 FYNNEI. The CDR3 is 14 residues long. CDR3 amino acids: CASKVGSGTGELFF. The DNA of the CDR3 is TGTGCCAGCAAGGTGGGGTCGGGCACCGGGGAGCTGTTTTTT.

This clone has a handful of counts. The chain recombines TRBV7-9 with TRBJ2-3; D is unclear. The ends were cut back, 1 base at V and 3 bases at J, with 2 bases in the middle. The CDR3 consists of 12 residues. Germline CDR1 and CDR2: SEHNR and FQNEAQ (reference sequence). The CDR3 is CASSLDTDTQYF. The CDR3 region has the DNA TGTGCCAGCAGCTTAGATACAGATACGCAGTATTTT. Combining the CDR3 with reference TRBV7-9 and TRBJ2-3 gives the whole variable domain DTGVSQNPRHKITKRGQNVTFRCDPISEHNRLYWYRQTLGQGPEFLTYFQNEAQLEKSRLLSDRFSAERPKGSFSTLEIQRTEQGDSAMYLCASSLDTDTQYFGPGTRLTVL.

The count of this clone is one. The chain combines TRBV11-2 with TRBJ1-2, with D hard to call. Trimming removed 3 bases at V and 4 bases at J, with 12 bases between. Germline CDR1 reads SGHAT; CDR2 reads FQNNGV. The CDR3 sequence is 14 residues long. The CDR3 DNA reads as TGTGCCAGCAGCTTTCCCAGGAGCTCCTATGGCTACACCTTC. Encoded protein: CASSFPRSSYGYTF.

The gene calls are TRBV2 and TRBJ2-1; 12 bases fit TRBD2. The ends lost 8 bases at V and 7 bases at J; junction bases unmatched: 9. This CDR3 has 15 amino acids. CDR1 is SNHLY and CDR2 is FYNNEI in the germline V gene. CDR3 amino acids: CASHRLAGVGNEQFF. For the CDR3, the DNA is TGTGCCAGCCACCGACTAGCGGGAGTGGGGAATGAGCAGTTCTTC.

The chain links TRBV27 to TRBJ2-5; 8 bases fit TRBD1. The CDR3 runs to 14 residues. After removal of 4 bases from V and 4 bases from J, the junction contained 5 bases not matched to a gene. Germline CDR1 reads MNHEY; CDR2 reads SMNVEV (reference sequence). CDR3 sequence (DNA): TGTGCCAGCAGTTCCCGAACAGGGGGAGAGACCCAGTACTTC. Translation: CASSSRTGGETQYF.

This chain joins TRBV6-1 and TRBJ1-1; TRBD1 agrees at 9 bases. This CDR3 comprises 16 residues. The ends lost 3 bases at V and 4 bases at J; junction bases unmatched: 9. Germline values: CDR1 MNHNS, CDR2 SASEGT. The CDR3 DNA is TGTGCCAGCAGTGAGGGACAGGGAGGTTGGCGCACTGAAGCTTTCTTT. Its translation is CASSEGQGGWRTEAFF.

This chain joins TRBV25-1 and TRBJ2-7, with a tentative D call TRBD2 (5 bases). CDR3 length equals 14 residues. CDR1 and CDR2 from the germline V gene are MGHDK and SYGVNS. The germline V and J ends were trimmed by 4 bases and 0 bases, with 10 bases remaining between them. CDR3 bases: TGTGCCAGCAGTGCCGGGGAGCTCTCCTACGAGCAGTACTTC. As protein: CASSAGELSYEQYF.

A few counts support this clone. This chain uses TRBV19 with TRBJ2-5; D gene unclear. The CDR3 covers 16 residues. V was cut by 6 bases and J by 1 base, with 18 bases left in between. Per germline, CDR1 LNHDA and CDR2 SQIVND (reference sequence). The CDR3 spells CASRVSGYGIQETQYF. DNA of the CDR3: TGTGCCAGTAGGGTGTCGGGTTACGGAATCCAAGAGACCCAGTACTTC.

This chain links TRBV6-5 with TRBJ2-4, with D tentatively TRBD1 or TRBD2 (5 bases each). This CDR3 is 15 amino acids long. V was shortened by 7 bases and J by 4 bases, with 17 bases between the two germline ends. Germline V gene sequence: CDR1 MNHEY, CDR2 SVGAGI. This chain's CDR3 is CASTPHGGGKNIQYF. CDR3 DNA sequence: TGTGCCAGCACCCCCCACGGTGGGGGAAAAAACATTCAGTACTTC.

The chain combines TRBV7-9 with TRBJ2-5; possibly TRBD2 for D (5 bases). CDR1 and CDR2 from the germline V gene are SEHNR and FQNEAQ (reference sequence). The CDR3 is 15 residues long. CDR3 nucleotides: TGTGGAGTCGGGGTCGGAAGTGGAGAGCAAGAGACCCAGTACTTC. Its translation: CGVGVGSGEQETQYF.

V and J are TRBV5-6 and TRBJ1-6; D unresolved. V lost 4 bases and J lost 5, with 25 bases in between. The CDR3 loop spans 19 amino acids. Germline CDR1 SGHDT, CDR2 YYEEEE. DNA of the CDR3: TGTGCCAGCAGCGCTATGGGTAGGCAGAATTTGAAGGATAATTCACCCCTCCACTTT. Translating gives CASSAMGRQNLKDNSPLHF.

J is TRBJ2-1 and V is TRBV29-1; no firm D call. Per the germline V gene, CDR1 is SQVTM and CDR2 is ANQGSEA. Trimming pared 3 bases from V and 0 bases from J, leaving 12 bases between. The CDR3 runs 15 residues. The CDR3 region has the DNA TGCAGCGTTGACCCTGGGTCGGGCTCCTACAATGAGCAGTTCTTC. This gives the protein CSVDPGSGSYNEQFF.

V usage is TRBV28 and J usage is TRBJ1-1; maybe TRBD1 (6 bases). This CDR3 is 15 amino acids long. Trimming cost V 2 bases and J 0 bases, with 10 bases left between them. Looked up from germline, CDR1 is MDHEN and CDR2 is SYDVKM. The CDR3 nucleotides read TGTGCCAGCAGTTTAAGGGGGGTGATGAACACTGAAGCTTTCTTT. Its protein product is CASSLRGVMNTEAFF.

This clone has just one count. The V gene is TRBV30, the J gene TRBJ2-7, with D possibly TRBD1 on 6 matching bases. The CDR3 length is 14 residues. Germline CDR1 is GTSNPN and CDR2 is SVGIG (reference sequence). V was trimmed by 2 bases and J by 7 bases, leaving 18 bases between them. Here the CDR3 DNA reads TGTGCCTGGAGTTCCCGGACAGCCATCAGGGAGCAGTACTTC. Amino acid sequence: CAWSSRTAIREQYF.

The chain combines TRBV5-6 with TRBJ2-5; D is unresolved. V was trimmed by 3 bases and J by 0 bases, leaving 12 bases between them. Per the germline V gene, CDR1 is SGHDT and CDR2 is YYEEEE. This CDR3 region has 15 residues. DNA for the CDR3: TGTGCCAGCAGCTCCCGACTGGGGTACCAAGAGACCCAGTACTTC. Translated: CASSSRLGYQETQYF.

The rearrangement joins TRBV6-4 to TRBJ1-2; D unresolved. The germline gives CDR1 MRHNA, CDR2 SNTAGT. There are 16 residues in the CDR3. Trimming pared 7 bases from V and 2 bases from J, leaving 20 bases between. DNA for the CDR3: TGTGCCAGCACCACCGAGAGATCAGTGGAAAACTATGGCTACACCTTC. Residues: CASTTERSVENYGYTF.